These T cell receptor beta chains were read from a single sample in a study of T cells after yellow fever vaccination. From the 5' RACE reads, TCRdb called clonotypes with MiXCR, one entry per CDR3 protein. The sample holds some 500,000 distinct CDR3 sequences, 13% seen once. The sample consisted of PBMCs, taken on the day of the yellow fever booster vaccination. The receptors shown here come from a man aged 30 to 39 who received the YFV17D yellow fever vaccine. Each CDR3 is given with its conserved first and last residue. D genes are given only for firm matches. Only some rows state a clone size, as once, few, many or a class for expanded clones.

>TRBJ2-3|TRBV24-1|few|.
TGTGCCACCAGTGATCGCCTGGGGTATGGGGATACGCAGTATTTT
CATSDRLGYGDTQYF
>TRBJ2-7|TRBV3-1|.|TRBD2
TGTGCCAGCAGCCAAGTAGCGGGCCCCAGTCCCGAGCAGTACTTC
CASSQVAGPSPEQYF
>TRBJ2-1|TRBV27|many|TRBD2
TGTGCCAGCAGTAACAACCCCCCACTAGCGGATTCCTACAATGAGCAGTTCTTC
CASSNNPPLADSYNEQFF
>TRBJ2-7|TRBV20-1|.|TRBD2
TGCAGTGCTGGGAAACGGGAGGTTACGTACGAGCAGTACTTC
CSAGKREVTYEQYF
>TRBJ1-6|TRBV20-1|.|.
TGCAGTGCTAGACTAGTAGGGGGTGTAAATTCACCCCTCCACTTT
CSARLVGGVNSPLHF
>TRBJ2-7|TRBV5-1|.|TRBD1
TGCGCCAGCAGCTCGACAGGGGTAGGGTACGAGCAGTACTTC
CASSSTGVGYEQYF
>TRBJ1-4|TRBV3-1|.|.
TGTGCCAGCTGCCAAGATGGGCGAGTTGGAGAAAAACTGTTTTTT
CASCQDGRVGEKLFF
>TRBJ2-5|TRBV27|.|TRBD1
TGTGCCAGCACCTCCGGGACCAGGGGGAGAGAGACCCAGTACTTC
CASTSGTRGRETQYF
>TRBJ2-1|TRBV12-3/TRBV12-4|.|.
TGTGCCAGCAGAGCCTTCGACGTCTACAATGAGCAGTTCTTC
CASRAFDVYNEQFF
>TRBJ2-1|TRBV5-8|.|TRBD1
TGTGCCAGCAGCACAGGACAGGGAGGATACAATGAGCAGTTCTTC
CASSTGQGGYNEQFF
>TRBJ1-2|TRBV6-5|.|.
TGTGCCAGCAGACTCGGAAGTGGCTACACCTTC
CASRLGSGYTF
>TRBJ2-6|TRBV20-1|few|.
TGCAGTGCCCCTGACCCCTCTGGGGCCAACGTCCTGACTTTC
CSAPDPSGANVLTF
>TRBJ2-7|TRBV6-2/TRBV6-3|many|.
TGTGCCAGCGCCGGGACACCTTTATACGAGCAGTACTTC
CASAGTPLYEQYF
>TRBJ1-5|TRBV7-2|few|TRBD1
TGTGCCAGCAGCAAGACAGGGGGGGAGCCCCAGCATTTT
CASSKTGGEPQHF
>TRBJ2-7|TRBV28|.|TRBD2
TGTGCCAGCAGTTTGGGGGGGGGGATGCCCTACGAGCAGTACTTC
CASSLGGGMPYEQYF
>TRBJ2-7|TRBV11-2|many|TRBD2
TGTGCCAGCAGCTCAGGACTAGCTGGCGAGCAGTACTTC
CASSSGLAGEQYF
>TRBJ2-4|TRBV11-2|.|.
TGTGCCAGCAGCCCAGCAGGGCTAGCGAGGGACGCAAGGAACATTCAGTACTTC
CASSPAGLARDARNIQYF
>TRBJ2-7|TRBV12-3/TRBV12-4|many|.
TGTGCCAGCAGTTTGTTTGGGGGAACAGAGCAGTACTTC
CASSLFGGTEQYF
>TRBJ2-7|TRBV20-1|few|.
TGCAGTGCTACTACAGGGTTCTCCTACGAGCAGTACTTC
CSATTGFSYEQYF
>TRBJ2-1|TRBV5-8|.|TRBD1
TGTGCCAGCAGCTTGGAGGGGACAGGGGGGCGGAATGAGCAGTTCTTC
CASSLEGTGGRNEQFF
>TRBJ2-1|TRBV5-4|.|TRBD2
TGTGCCAGCAGCTTAGGACTAGAGGTGAATGAGCAGTTCTTC
CASSLGLEVNEQFF
>TRBJ2-7|TRBV12-3/TRBV12-4|.|TRBD2
TGTGCCAGCAGTTTCGGACCTAGCGGTAGCGAGCAGTACTTC
CASSFGPSGSEQYF
>TRBJ2-1|TRBV12-3/TRBV12-4|few|.
TGTGCCAGCAGTTTCTGGCCGACGGGGGCGATATACAATGAGCAGTTCTTC
CASSFWPTGAIYNEQFF
>TRBJ1-2|TRBV7-9|many|.
TGTGCCAGCAGCTTAGGAGCTAACTATGGCTACACCTTC
CASSLGANYGYTF
>TRBJ2-2|TRBV5-4|.|.
TGTGCCAGCAGCGCTGGCCGAGACACCGGGGAGCTGTTTTTT
CASSAGRDTGELFF
>TRBJ1-5|TRBV6-1|.|TRBD1
TGTGCCAGCACGGGACAGGGGAAATATCAGCCCCAGCATTTT
CASTGQGKYQPQHF
>TRBJ2-7|TRBV7-9|.|.
TGTGCCAGCAGCCCTAGACCTGGTTCCTACGAGCAGTACTTC
CASSPRPGSYEQYF
>TRBJ2-1|TRBV2|few|.
TGTGCCAGCAGTGAATCGGACAGCGTAAACTTTAATGAGCAGTTCTTC
CASSESDSVNFNEQFF
>TRBJ2-5|TRBV19|.|.
TGTGCCAGTAGTCCGAATAAACAAGAGACCCAGTACTTC
CASSPNKQETQYF
>TRBJ1-1|TRBV10-3|.|.
TGTGCCATCAGACTGGGACAGAACACTGAAGCTTTCTTT
CAIRLGQNTEAFF
>TRBJ1-1|TRBV7-9|.|.
TGTGCCAGCAGCTTAGAGGTACAGGTGAACACTGAAGCTTTCTTT
CASSLEVQVNTEAFF
>TRBJ2-7|TRBV20-1|few|TRBD2
TGCAGTGGTTCTAGCGGGAGTTTGTCCTACGAGCAGTACTTC
CSGSSGSLSYEQYF
>TRBJ2-7|TRBV20-1|few|.
TGCAGTGCTAGTTCGAGGAGCGAGCAGTACTTC
CSASSRSEQYF
>TRBJ2-1|TRBV20-1|few|TRBD2
TGCAGTGCTAGAGATCCAAGGACTAGCGGGCATAAGGGGAGTGAGCAGTTCTTC
CSARDPRTSGHKGSEQFF
>TRBJ2-7|TRBV10-2|.|.
TGCGCCAGCAGTGAGTCGATAATCGAGCAGTACTTC
CASSESIIEQYF
>TRBJ1-5|TRBV19|.|.
TGTGCCAGTAGGAGTCATAGCAATCAGCCCCAGCATTTT
CASRSHSNQPQHF
>TRBJ2-5|TRBV27|.|TRBD1
TGTGCCAGCAGTCCGCCGGACAGGGCGGAGACCCAGTACTTC
CASSPPDRAETQYF
>TRBJ2-3|TRBV5-1|few|.
TGCGCCAGCAGCACTAGCAGCTTGGGGGATACGCAGTATTTT
CASSTSSLGDTQYF
>TRBJ1-2|TRBV11-2|few|.
TGTGCCAGCAGTCCAGCCCCGGGATACCGGTATGGCTACACCTTC
CASSPAPGYRYGYTF
>TRBJ2-6|TRBV19|few|.
TGTGCCAGTACTCGGTCTGGGGCCAACGTCCTGACTTTC
CASTRSGANVLTF
>TRBJ2-3|TRBV11-2|.|TRBD2
TGTGCCAGCAGCTTAAAAGGCTACGGGCTAGCGGGAGAGGCAATAGATACGCAGTATTTT
CASSLKGYGLAGEAIDTQYF
>TRBJ2-7|TRBV19|.|TRBD1
TGTGCCAGTAGTTATGGGACAGGAACGATCTACGAGCAGTACTTC
CASSYGTGTIYEQYF
>TRBJ2-3|TRBV7-2|few|TRBD1
TGTGCCAGCAGCTTAAGCAGGACAGGGGGTACAGATACGCAGTATTTT
CASSLSRTGGTDTQYF
>TRBJ2-3|TRBV6-1|.|TRBD2
TGTGCCAGCAGCCTATTGGCCGCGGGGGCAGATACGCAGTATTTT
CASSLLAAGADTQYF
>TRBJ2-1|TRBV2|.|TRBD2
TGTGCCAGCAGTGATCCCACTAGCGGGAGCTCCTACAATGAGCAGTTCTTC
CASSDPTSGSSYNEQFF
>TRBJ1-2|TRBV5-4|.|.
TGTGCCAGCAGAAACGTAGGCGCGGCGGGCTACACCTTC
CASRNVGAAGYTF
>TRBJ2-7|TRBV5-1|few|.
TGCGCCAGCAGCTTGATGCCAGATAGCTCCTACGAGCAGTACTTC
CASSLMPDSSYEQYF
>TRBJ2-3|TRBV11-2|many|.
TGTGCCAGCAGCCTGTACACAGATACGCAGTATTTT
CASSLYTDTQYF
>TRBJ2-7|TRBV6-2/TRBV6-3|few|TRBD2
TGTGCCAGCAGTCGGACTAGCGGGACCTCCTACGAGCAGTACTTC
CASSRTSGTSYEQYF
>TRBJ2-7|TRBV5-4|.|.
TGTGCCAGCAGCTTGGTCGGGGACGGGTCCTACGAGCAGTACTTC
CASSLVGDGSYEQYF
>TRBJ2-1|TRBV20-1|.|TRBD2
TGCAGTGCTAGAAGCGGGAGGGCCGGGGATGAGCAGTTCTTC
CSARSGRAGDEQFF
>TRBJ2-1|TRBV29-1|many|.
TGCAGCGTTGGGACACCTGCCAATGAGCAGTTCTTC
CSVGTPANEQFF
>TRBJ1-1|TRBV4-3|few|.
TGCGCCAGCAGCCAAGATCTTATGGGTAGGACTGAAGCTTTCTTT
CASSQDLMGRTEAFF
>TRBJ1-1|TRBV6-1|.|.
TGTGCCAGCAGTAAAGGGGCGATGAACACTGAAGCTTTCTTT
CASSKGAMNTEAFF
>TRBJ1-6|TRBV7-2|.|.
TGTGCCAGCAGCTTGGTAGGGGCAGGTAATTCACCCCTCCACTTT
CASSLVGAGNSPLHF
>TRBJ2-6|TRBV27|.|.
TGTGCCAGCAGTTTCGAAGGTTCCGGGGCCAACGTCCTGACTTTC
CASSFEGSGANVLTF